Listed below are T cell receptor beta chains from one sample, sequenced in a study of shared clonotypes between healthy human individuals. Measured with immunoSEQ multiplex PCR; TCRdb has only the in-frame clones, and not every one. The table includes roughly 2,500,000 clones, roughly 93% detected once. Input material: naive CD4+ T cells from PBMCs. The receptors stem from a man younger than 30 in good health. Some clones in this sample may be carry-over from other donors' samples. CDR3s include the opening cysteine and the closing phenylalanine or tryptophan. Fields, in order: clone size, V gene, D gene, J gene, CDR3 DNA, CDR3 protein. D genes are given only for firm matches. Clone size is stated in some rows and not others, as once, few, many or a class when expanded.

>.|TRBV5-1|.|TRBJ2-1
TGCGCCAGCAGCTTCCCGGGGACCGTCAATGAGCAGTTCTTC
CASSFPGTVNEQFF
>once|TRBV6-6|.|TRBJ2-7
TGTGCCAGCAGCCCCGCGGGTTACGAGCAGTACTTC
CASSPAGYEQYF
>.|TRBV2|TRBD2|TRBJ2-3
TGTGCCAGCAGGGGGAATAGCGGGGGCGCAGATACGCAGTATTTT
CASRGNSGGADTQYF
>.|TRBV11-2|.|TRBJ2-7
TGTGCCAGCAGCTTGCTGCTATCGTACGAGCAGTACTTC
CASSLLLSYEQYF
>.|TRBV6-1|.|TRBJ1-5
TGTGCCAGCACCCCGACGGTAGTTAGCAATCAGCCCCAGCATTTT
CASTPTVVSNQPQHF
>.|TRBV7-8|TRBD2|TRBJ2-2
TGTGCCAGCAGCCGATTTAATAGCGGGAACCCCGGGGAGCTGTTTTTT
CASSRFNSGNPGELFF
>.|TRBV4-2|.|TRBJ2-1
TGTGCCAGCAGCCAAGAGTCACGAAAAGGGAATGAGCAGTTCTTC
CASSQESRKGNEQFF
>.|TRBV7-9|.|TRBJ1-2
TGTGCCAGCTATCCTTCGGGCAGAGAAAACTATGGCTACACCTTC
CASYPSGRENYGYTF
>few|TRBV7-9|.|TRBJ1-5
TGTGCCAGCAGCGTGACGGGAGACAATCAGCCCCAGCATTTT
CASSVTGDNQPQHF
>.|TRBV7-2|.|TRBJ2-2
TGTGCCAGCAGCCCTCAAGGGTCCACCGGGGAGCTGTTTTTT
CASSPQGSTGELFF
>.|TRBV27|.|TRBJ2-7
TGTGCCAGCAGCAGGGGTCCCTACGAGCAGTACTTC
CASSRGPYEQYF
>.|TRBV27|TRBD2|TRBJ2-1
TGTGCCAGCAGTCCAAGGCTAGCGGGAGTAATGGGGCAGTTCTTC
CASSPRLAGVMGQFF
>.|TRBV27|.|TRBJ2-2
TGTGCCAGCAGTTTATCGCTTGGGGGAGACTGGGCCGGCAGCACCGGGGAGCTGTTTTTT
CASSLSLGGDWAGSTGELFF
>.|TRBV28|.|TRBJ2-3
TGTGCCAGCACCACGCCTCGGGACACTAGCACAGATACGCAGTATTTT
CASTTPRDTSTDTQYF
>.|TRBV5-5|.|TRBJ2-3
TGTGCCAGCAGCGACCGGGATACGCAGTATTTT
CASSDRDTQYF
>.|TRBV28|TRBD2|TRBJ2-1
TGTGCCTCTTCCCCCGGACTAGCCAACAATGAGCAGTTCTTC
CASSPGLANNEQFF
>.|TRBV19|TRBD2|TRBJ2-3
TGTGCCAGTACCACGGGAGGTAGGACGACAGATACGCAGTATTTT
CASTTGGRTTDTQYF
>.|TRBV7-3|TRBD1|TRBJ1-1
TGTGCCAGCAGCTTACCAGGGGGCCCCAACACTGAAGCTTTCTTT
CASSLPGGPNTEAFF
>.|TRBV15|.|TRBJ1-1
TGTGCCACCAGCAGAGGTGGGACCCAGGAGGACCCTGAAGCTTTCTTT
CATSRGGTQEDPEAFF
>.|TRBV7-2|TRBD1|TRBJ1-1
TGTGCCAGCAGCTATGGTGCTAGGGGGCTTACTGAAGCTTTCTTT
CASSYGARGLTEAFF
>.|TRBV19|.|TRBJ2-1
TGTGCCAGTAAAGGCGACACCCACGTCTCCTACAATGAGCAGTTCTTC
CASKGDTHVSYNEQFF
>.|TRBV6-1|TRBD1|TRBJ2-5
TGTGCCAGCCGTGTCTTGGGACAGGGGTTCCAAGAGACCCAGTACTTC
CASRVLGQGFQETQYF
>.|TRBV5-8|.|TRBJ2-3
TGTGCCAGCAGCGGCGCACGAGGCAGGACTAGCACAGATACGCAGTATTTT
CASSGARGRTSTDTQYF
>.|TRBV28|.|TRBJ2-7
TGTGCCAGCAGTTTGGGCACACAGCCCTACGAGCAGTACTTC
CASSLGTQPYEQYF
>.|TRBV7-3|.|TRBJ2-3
TGTGCCAGCAGCCAAAGAGGAGGGGATACGCAGTATTTT
CASSQRGGDTQYF
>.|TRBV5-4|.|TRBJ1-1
TGTGCCAGCAGCGGAGCGCAGGGTCTAACGGACACTGAAGCTTTCTTT
CASSGAQGLTDTEAFF
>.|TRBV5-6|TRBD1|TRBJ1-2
TGTGCCAGCAGCTTGTCGGGCAGGGGGCAAGGCTACACCTTC
CASSLSGRGQGYTF
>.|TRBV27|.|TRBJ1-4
TGTGCCAGCAGTTTATGGGCTGCAACTAATGAAAAACTGTTTTTT
CASSLWAATNEKLFF
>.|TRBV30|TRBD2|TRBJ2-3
TGTGCCTCGATAAGACTAGCGGGAGTGGCAGATACGCAGTATTTT
CASIRLAGVADTQYF
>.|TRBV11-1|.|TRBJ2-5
TGTGCCAGCAGCTTAGAACGACTGCCTCAAGAGACCCAGTACTTC
CASSLERLPQETQYF
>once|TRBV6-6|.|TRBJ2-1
TGTGCCAGCAGTTCCCTCGAGGTCGGCTCGGAGTTCTTC
CASSSLEVGSEFF
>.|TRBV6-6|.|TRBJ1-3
TGTGCCAGCCTCAATCGAGCTGGAAACACCATATATTTT
CASLNRAGNTIYF
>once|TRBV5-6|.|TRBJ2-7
TGTGCCAGCAGTATATACCGGGACACGACCTACGAGCAGTACTTC
CASSIYRDTTYEQYF